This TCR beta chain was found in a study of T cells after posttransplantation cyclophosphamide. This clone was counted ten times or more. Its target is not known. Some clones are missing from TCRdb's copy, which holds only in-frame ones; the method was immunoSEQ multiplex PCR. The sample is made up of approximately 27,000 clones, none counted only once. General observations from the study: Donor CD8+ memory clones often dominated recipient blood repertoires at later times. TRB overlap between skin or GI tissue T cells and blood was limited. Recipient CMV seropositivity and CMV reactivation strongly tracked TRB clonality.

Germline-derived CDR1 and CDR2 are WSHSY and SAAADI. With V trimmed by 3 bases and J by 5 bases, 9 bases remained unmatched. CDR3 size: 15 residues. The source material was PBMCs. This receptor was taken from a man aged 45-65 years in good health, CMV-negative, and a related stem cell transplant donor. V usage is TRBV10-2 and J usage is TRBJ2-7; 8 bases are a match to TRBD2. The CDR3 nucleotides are TGCGCCAGCAGTGAAAATGACGGGAGGGGCAACGAGCAGTACTTC. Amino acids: CASSENDGRGNEQYF.